The 2 T cell receptor beta chains below were found in one sample sequenced in a study of cytomegalovirus exposure and HLA in healthy donors (dated by TCRdb to 2015 to 2018). Receptor libraries were prepared by the immunoSEQ multiplex PCR assay. The multiplex PCR relied on a mix of 60 forward primers for TCR Vbeta segments and 13 reverse primers for TCR Jbeta segments. TCRdb's version of the immuneACCESS table is confined to in-frame rearrangements and falls short of the full clone set. An unresolved V gene accounts for under half of the shortfall where checked; the remainder is of unknown origin. In all, the sample holds about 210,000 clones, and approximately 86% of those were seen once. The leading ten clones occupy around 0.31% of the sample. The sequenced sample was PBMCs. The receptors come from a woman aged 25 to 39 in good health and CMV-seronegative.

Regarding this clone: The identical CDR3 is also encoded by other nucleotide sequences in the sample. The chain has TRBV6-5 and TRBJ2-3; 7 positions match TRBD2. Germline V gene sequence: CDR1 MNHEY, CDR2 SVGAGI. This CDR3 contains 15 residues. The V and J ends lost 0 bases and 1 base, in that order; junction bases with no gene match: 1. Here the CDR3 reads CASSYSRGGTDTQYF. CDR3 sequence (DNA): TGTGCCAGCAGTTACTCTCGGGGGGGCACAGATACGCAGTATTTT.

The J gene is TRBJ2-3, the V gene TRBV13; TRBD2 is a possible D gene (5 bases). Trimming left V 6 bases short and J 4 bases short, with 17 bases between. The CDR3 totals 15 residues. Germline V gene lookup returns CDR1 PRHDT and CDR2 FYEKMQ (reference sequence). This CDR3 reads CASSLSPGISDTQYF. As DNA, the CDR3 is TGTGCCAGCAGTCTAAGTCCGGGGATTTCAGATACGCAGTATTTT.